Here is one T cell receptor (beta chain) with its context. This sample is drawn from a study of CD8 T cells in Susac syndrome. In contrast to the negatively isolated CD8+ and CD4+ T cells, TEMRA cells were FACS-enriched. RNA amounts of about 0.5 to 1 ug underwent reverse transcription with random hexamers. Multiplex immunoSEQ PCR targeted 54 Vbeta and 13 Jbeta TCR beta segments. TCRdb re-called the immunoSEQ multiplex PCR reads through MiXCR, storing one row per CDR3 protein. The data contain under 150,000 distinct CDR3 sequences, under 95% of them singletons. In germline, CDR1 is SGHTA, CDR2 FQGTGA. Trimming removed 5 bases from V and 2 bases from J, with 8 bases in between. The CDR3 runs to 13 residues.

The source material was CD8+ T cells from PBMCs. This chain joins TRBV7-3 and TRBJ2-3, with D unclear. The TCR was taken from a human donor with multiple sclerosis. In nucleotides, the CDR3 is TGTGCCAGCAGCCACTCAACCACAGATACGCAGTATTTT. This gives the protein CASSHSTTDTQYF.